The clone carrying this T cell receptor beta chain was recorded a few times. These data belong to a study of molecular identifiers for immune sequencing clone quantification. As for the study in general: Replicate runs used RNA from roughly 20,000 or 100,000 naive CD8 cells, which was split five ways into aliquots, and four of those aliquots were then sequenced.

CDR3 length equals 15 residues. Trimming cost V 4 bases and J 4 bases, with 13 bases left between them. CDR1 is SGHAT and CDR2 is FQNNGV in the germline V gene. MiXCR, run by TCRdb on the PCR reads, gives a single entry per CDR3 protein. The sample yields over 600,000 distinct CDR3 sequences, about 20% seen once. This chain links TRBV11-2 with TRBJ2-2; D might be TRBD2 (6 bases). Sequencing was done on a sample of naive CD8+ T cells from blood, with Jurkat cell RNA spiked in. Subset denoted: FACS-sorted CD8+CD4-CCR7+CD45RA+ naive T cells. This clonotype was sampled from a human donor in good health. Some libraries in this study had Jurkat cell RNA spiked in. The DNA for the CDR3 is TGTGCCAGCAGCTCCGGTGGGGGGACCACCGGGGAGCTGTTTTTT. Protein sequence: CASSSGGGTTGELFF.